This passage covers 10 T cell receptor beta chains from one sample sequenced in a study of CD8+CD57+ T cells in acquired aplastic anemia. Sequencing involved patients with CD8+CD57+ cell expansion previously shown by flow cytometry. Profiling of TCR beta VDJ combinations and CDR3 sequences used genomic DNA as template. TCRdb redid the calling of the reads with MiXCR, one entry per CDR3 protein. The table has roughly 250,000 distinct CDR3 sequences, about 80% seen once. Sequencing was carried out using sorted CD4+, CD8+, or CD8+CD57+ T cells (not recorded which) from PBMCs. These receptor sequences come from a human donor with aplastic anemia.

This chain uses TRBV10-2 with TRBJ2-1, with 12 positions matching TRBD2. CDR1 is WSHSY, CDR2 SAAADI, per germline. The CDR3 is 15 amino acids. V dropped 5 bases and J dropped 10; count of bases not matched to a gene: 9. CDR3: CASSKPGLAGSEQFF. The DNA for the CDR3 is TGCGCCAGCAGTAAACCTGGACTAGCGGGATCAGAGCAGTTCTTC.

Points on this clonotype: The conserved phenylalanine or tryptophan normally closing the CDR3 is absent here, so this likely arose from a read error. The CDR3 sequence: CASSLGGEKLFS. The CDR3 bases are TGTGCCAGCAGCTTAGGGGGAGAGAAGCTGTTTTCG. The genes are TRBV9 and TRBJ2-2, with D perhaps matching TRBD1 (6 bases). The V end lost 4 bases, the J end lost 12 bases, and 13 bases lay between the germline ends. CDR1 and CDR2 (germline): SGDLS, YYNGEE. The CDR3 is 12 residues long.

Remarks on this clonotype: One end of the junction is discordant with germline, which a read error may explain. This chain joins TRBV7-9 and TRBJ1-6; D gene uncertain. The CDR3 has 14 residues. Germline loops: CDR1 SEHNR, CDR2 FQNEAQ (reference sequence). CDR3 sequence (DNA): TGTGCCTACGGCGCAGAGGCGTACCAAGAGACCCACTACTTT. As protein: CAYGAEAYQETHYF.

V gene TRBV7-3 combines with J gene TRBJ1-1, with unresolved D. The CDR3 spans 15 residues. V dropped 6 bases and J dropped 14 bases, with 28 bases sitting between them. The germline V gene has CDR1 SGHTA and CDR2 FQGTGA. CDR3 loop: CASSSSPTWEAAAFF. The CDR3 DNA reads as TGTGCCAGCAGTTCTAGCCCAACCTGGGAAGCTGCAGCGTTCTTT.

Remarks on this clonotype: The conserved closing phenylalanine or tryptophan is absent in this CDR3, likely reflecting a read error. No DNA is shown, since the ends of the CDR3 on it are uncertain; the CDR3 is the one TCRdb lists. The chain recombines TRBV15 with TRBJ2-3; the table calls TRBD1, which could not be checked here. The CDR3 sequence runs 13 residues, both termini included. Germline V gene sequence: CDR1 LNHNV, CDR2 YYDKDF (reference sequence). CDR3 protein: CASGGGGLASEHY.

This clonotype was observed a few times. The chain combines TRBV14 with TRBJ2-3; D possibly uses TRBD1 or TRBD2 (5 bases each). Germline lookup yields CDR1 SGHDN and CDR2 FVKESK. Trimming pared 5 bases from V and 12 bases from J, leaving 21 bases between. The CDR3 spans 14 residues. In DNA form, the CDR3 reads TGTGCCAGCAGCATGGGACCTTTACAAGAGACCCAGTATTTT. Its protein product is CASSMGPLQETQYF.

The genes are TRBV7-2 and TRBJ2-5; maybe TRBD2 (5 bases). The CDR3 runs 15 residues. V was shortened by 5 bases and J by 12 bases, with 25 bases between the two germline ends. Germline lookup yields CDR1 SGHTA and CDR2 FQGNSA. This chain's CDR3 is CASSTGKAAHETEYF. The CDR3 DNA reads as TGTGCCAGCAGCACCGGAAAAGCGGCTCATGAGACTGAGTACTTC.

Worth noting for this clonotype: An end of the junction does not agree with germline; a read error may underlie this. This chain joins TRBV2 and TRBJ1-2; TRBD1 is a possible D gene (6 bases). The germline gives CDR1 SNHLY, CDR2 FYNNEI. This CDR3 spans 15 amino acids. CDR3 amino acids: CASSRGGGGINGYIF. The CDR3 region has the DNA TGTGCCAGCAGCCGCGGCGGAGGGGGTATCAATGGCTACATCTTC.

Details on this clonotype: One junction end does not reproduce the germline sequence, and a read error may be involved. V and J are TRBV7-9 and TRBJ2-5, with D unclear. The CDR3 contains 14 residues. CDR1 SEHNR and CDR2 FQNEAQ come from the germline V gene (reference sequence). Here the CDR3 reads CASSRGSPQETHQF. The CDR3 bases are TGTGCCAGCAGCAGAGGCAGCCCGCAAGAGACCCACCAATTC.

In the case of this clonotype: One junction end disagrees with the germline gene, perhaps due to a read error. The V call is TRBV7-8, the J call TRBJ1-2; D is perhaps TRBD1 (5 bases). The germline V gene has CDR1 SGHVS and CDR2 FQNEAQ. This CDR3 is 15 amino acids long. CDR3 in amino acids: CASSLTGGPDTGYSF. CDR3 sequence (DNA): TGTGCCAGCAGCTTAACAGGAGGTCCCGATACTGGCTATTCCTTC.